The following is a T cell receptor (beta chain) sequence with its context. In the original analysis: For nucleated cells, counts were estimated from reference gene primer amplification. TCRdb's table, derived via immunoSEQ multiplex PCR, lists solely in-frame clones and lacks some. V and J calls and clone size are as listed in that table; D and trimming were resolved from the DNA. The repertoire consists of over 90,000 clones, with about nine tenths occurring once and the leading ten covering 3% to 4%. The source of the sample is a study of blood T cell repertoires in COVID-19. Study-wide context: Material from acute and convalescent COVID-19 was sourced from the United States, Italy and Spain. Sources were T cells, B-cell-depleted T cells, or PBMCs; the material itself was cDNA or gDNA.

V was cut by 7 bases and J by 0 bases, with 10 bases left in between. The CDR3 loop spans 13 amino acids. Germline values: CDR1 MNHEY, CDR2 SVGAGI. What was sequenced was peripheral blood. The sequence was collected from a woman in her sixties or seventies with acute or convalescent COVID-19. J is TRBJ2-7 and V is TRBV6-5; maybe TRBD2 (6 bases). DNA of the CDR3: TGTGCCAGCACGCCGGGGGTCTCCTACGAGCAGTACTTC. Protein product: CASTPGVSYEQYF.